The 31 T cell receptor beta chains listed next were all sequenced from one sample in a study of blood T cell repertoires in COVID-19. The data were produced by immunoSEQ multiplex PCR, yet TCRdb's version contains in-frame clones alone and is incomplete. In the table there are around 190,000 clones, approximately 86% of which are singletons. The sequenced material came from PBMCs or T cells enriched from blood (not recorded which). The receptors were sampled from a middle-aged woman in a cohort exposed to, infected with or recovered from COVID-19 (not recorded which).

The chain couples TRBV5-4 to TRBJ2-1, with D possibly matching TRBD1 (5 bases). CDR3 length: 16 residues. Trimming removed 4 bases at V and 0 bases at J, with 14 bases between. Germline V gene lookup returns CDR1 SGHNT and CDR2 YYREEE (reference sequence). CDR3 DNA sequence: TGTGCCAGCAGCCTGCCTGGCCAGGGCTCCTACAATGAGCAGTTCTTC. It codes for CASSLPGQGSYNEQFF.

The chain uses TRBV6-6 and TRBJ1-2; tentatively, D is TRBD1 (6 bases). The CDR3 totals 14 residues. Trimming removed 4 bases from V and 8 bases from J, with 17 bases in between. Germline V gene lookup returns CDR1 MNHNY and CDR2 SVGAGI (reference sequence). CDR3: CASSSWTDPWGYTF. In nucleotides, the CDR3 is TGTGCCAGCAGTTCGTGGACAGACCCCTGGGGCTACACCTTC.

The chain has TRBV5-6 and TRBJ2-1; D might be TRBD1 (5 bases). This CDR3 has 18 residues. The germline CDR1 and CDR2 sequences are SGHDT and YYEEEE. Trimming stripped 1 base from V and 4 bases from J, with 21 bases between. CDR3 region: CASSLIGYRDRDYNEQFF. DNA of the CDR3: TGTGCCAGCAGCTTGATCGGGTACCGAGACAGAGATTACAATGAGCAGTTCTTC.

J is TRBJ1-1 and V is TRBV11-2; D is uncertain. The CDR3 totals 18 residues. Germline assignment: CDR1 SGHAT and CDR2 FQNNGV. Trimming stripped 0 bases from V and 2 bases from J, with 19 bases between. CDR3 sequence reads: CASSLDPYRGGYNTEAFF. CDR3 DNA: TGTGCCAGCAGCTTAGATCCATACCGGGGAGGTTATAACACTGAAGCTTTCTTT.

The CDR3 loop is CASSWDTDAGELFF. The DNA of the CDR3 is TGCGCCAGCAGCTGGGACACTGACGCCGGGGAGCTGTTTTTT. The V gene is TRBV4-3, the J gene TRBJ2-2, with a tentative D call TRBD1 (6 bases). This CDR3 contains 14 residues. V gave up 5 bases and J gave up 6 bases, with 13 bases separating them. Looked up from germline, CDR1 is LGHNA and CDR2 is YSLEER.

This chain uses TRBV28 with TRBJ1-3; a weak D match, TRBD1 (5 bases). V was cut by 5 bases and J by 0 bases, with 8 bases left in between. From germline, CDR1 is MDHEN and CDR2 SYDVKM. CDR3 size: 14 residues. The DNA of the CDR3 is TGTGCCAGCAGTGAGACAGTCTCTGGAAACACCATATATTTT. Its protein is CASSETVSGNTIYF.

The gene calls are TRBV29-1 and TRBJ1-1; 7 nucleotides line up with TRBD1. The CDR3 length is 13 residues. Germline CDR1 reads SQVTM; CDR2 reads ANQGSEA. V shed 4 bases, J shed 2 bases, and the junction held 4 bases outside the gene matches. CDR3 loop: CSVGRQGNTEAFF. The DNA for the CDR3 is TGCAGCGTTGGGAGACAGGGAAACACTGAAGCTTTCTTT. Based on the CDR3 plus reference TRBV29-1 and TRBJ1-1, the full variable domain is SAVISQKPSRDICQRGTSLTIQCQVDSQVTMMFWYRQQPGQSLTLIATANQGSEATYESGFVIDKFPISRPNLTFSTLTVSNMSPEDSSIYLCSVGRQGNTEAFFGQGTRLTVV.

This clone was recorded a few times. The chain carries TRBV6-4 and TRBJ1-5; 10 bases agree with TRBD1. With V trimmed by 5 bases and J by 5 bases, 9 bases remained unmatched. There are 16 residues in the CDR3. Per the germline V gene, CDR1 is MRHNA and CDR2 is SNTAGT. The CDR3 region is CASSLDRGHEDQPQHF. CDR3 in DNA: TGTGCCAGCAGTCTAGACAGGGGGCACGAGGATCAGCCCCAGCATTTT.

The chain has TRBV6-5 and TRBJ2-3; weak D call: TRBD2 (6 bases). There are 14 residues in the CDR3. Per germline, CDR1 MNHEY and CDR2 SVGAGI. Trimming pared 6 bases from V and 7 bases from J, leaving 17 bases between. The CDR3 nucleotides read TGTGCCAGCAGACCGTCGGCGGGGCCGTATACGCAGTATTTT. Translating gives CASRPSAGPYTQYF.

The V gene is TRBV7-9, the J gene TRBJ2-7, with TRBD2 identical over 12 bases. Trimming at V came to 3 bases and at J to 2 bases, leaving 5 bases not matched to a gene. This CDR3 region has 16 residues. The germline V gene encodes CDR1 SEHNR and CDR2 FQNEAQ (reference sequence). The CDR3 spells CASSLSSGRVTYEQYF. The CDR3, as DNA: TGTGCCAGCAGCTTGTCTAGCGGGAGGGTCACCTACGAGCAGTACTTC. The full variable domain, its missing parts supplied by reference TRBV7-9 and TRBJ2-7, is DTGVSQNPRHKITKRGQNVTFRCDPISEHNRLYWYRQTLGQGPEFLTYFQNEAQLEKSRLLSDRFSAERPKGSFSTLEIQRTEQGDSAMYLCASSLSSGRVTYEQYFGPGTRLTVT.

V and J are TRBV5-1 and TRBJ2-7; D is possibly TRBD1 (5 bases). The germline V and J ends were trimmed by 5 bases and 6 bases, with 27 bases remaining between them. This CDR3 is 17 amino acids long. The germline V gene encodes CDR1 SGHRS and CDR2 YFSETQ. The CDR3 bases are TGCGCCAGCAGTCCACTAACACAGGTAGGCGCTTCCGGCGAGCAGTACTTC. This encodes CASSPLTQVGASGEQYF.

The V gene is TRBV2, the J gene TRBJ1-6, with a tentative D call TRBD1 (6 bases). The CDR3 sequence is 14 residues long. The ends were cut back, 3 bases at V and 10 bases at J, with 13 bases in the middle. Looked up from germline, CDR1 is SNHLY and CDR2 is FYNNEI. CDR3 protein: CASSELRGGSPLHF. DNA of the CDR3: TGTGCCAGCAGTGAGCTCAGGGGTGGCTCACCCCTCCACTTT.

The V call is TRBV30, the J call TRBJ1-2; perhaps TRBD1 as D (5 bases). V gave up 1 base and J gave up 3 bases, with 9 bases separating them. The CDR3 runs 13 residues. The germline V gene encodes CDR1 GTSNPN and CDR2 SVGIG (reference sequence). The CDR3 region is CAWSEGLHYGYTF. CDR3 nucleotide sequence: TGTGCCTGGAGTGAGGGACTGCACTATGGCTACACCTTC.

The chain recombines TRBV7-6 with TRBJ1-1; 11 bases are shared with TRBD1. After removal of 3 bases from V and 4 bases from J, the junction contained 7 bases not matched to a gene. The CDR3 has 16 residues. CDR1 and CDR2 from the germline V gene are SGHVS and FNYEAQ. The CDR3 sequence is CASSLWTGGSGTEAFF. CDR3 DNA sequence: TGTGCCAGCAGCTTGTGGACAGGGGGCAGTGGCACTGAAGCTTTCTTT.

This chain joins TRBV14 and TRBJ1-1; TRBD1 might be the D (5 bases). The V end lost 0 bases, the J end lost 0 bases, and 17 bases lay between the germline ends. The CDR3 consists of 18 residues. The germline V gene encodes CDR1 SGHDN and CDR2 FVKESK. In DNA form, the CDR3 reads TGTGCCAGCAGCCAAGAATCTGCCCCAGGGAAGATGAACACTGAAGCTTTCTTT. Translated: CASSQESAPGKMNTEAFF.

CDR3 coding DNA: TGTGCCAGCAGCTCCAGGGACTTTCTAATGGGGACTTTCTTT. Translation gives CASSSRDFLMGTFF. The chain couples TRBV7-2 to TRBJ1-1; maybe TRBD1 (5 bases). CDR1 and CDR2 from the germline V gene are SGHTA and FQGNSA. The V gene lost 4 bases and the J gene lost 12 bases, with 21 bases spanning the gap. The CDR3 sequence is 14 residues long.

The gene calls are TRBV11-2 and TRBJ1-4; D gene uncertain. From germline, CDR1 is SGHAT and CDR2 FQNNGV. The CDR3 totals 15 residues. The V end lost 1 base, the J end lost 3 bases, and 9 bases lay between the germline ends. CDR3 loop: CASSLAGWANEKLFF. The CDR3 coding sequence is TGTGCCAGCAGCTTAGCGGGGTGGGCTAATGAAAAACTGTTTTTT. The entire variable domain, with the rest obtained from reference TRBV11-2 and TRBJ1-4, is as follows: EAGVAQSPRYKIIEKRQSVAFWCNPISGHATLYWYQQILGQGPKLLIQFQNNGVVDDSQLPKDRFSAERLKGVDSTLKIQPAKLEDSAVYLCASSLAGWANEKLFFGSGTQLSVL.

CDR3 nucleotides: TGTGCCAGCAGCTCGGGCCCAGGGGCCGGGGAGCTGTTTTTT. Translation: CASSSGPGAGELFF. The V and J genes are TRBV6-2 or TRBV6-3 and TRBJ2-2; D possibly corresponds to TRBD1 (6 bases). Trimming removed 6 bases at V and 6 bases at J, with 14 bases between. This CDR3 is built from 14 residues. Looked up from germline, CDR1 is MNHEY and CDR2 is SVGEGT.

The chain combines TRBV6-4 with TRBJ1-4; D ambiguous. Germline-derived CDR1 and CDR2 are MRHNA and SNTAGT. This CDR3 has 14 residues. V dropped 6 bases and J dropped 7 bases, with 15 bases sitting between them. This CDR3 is CASRDAGVGEKLFF. The CDR3 region has the DNA TGTGCCAGCAGGGATGCCGGAGTCGGTGAAAAACTGTTTTTT.

This clone turned up a few times. At one end, the junction sequence differs from germline, possibly due to a read error. This chain uses TRBV5-4 with TRBJ1-1; D may be TRBD1 (6 bases). Germline V gives CDR1 SGHNT, CDR2 YYREEE (reference sequence). This CDR3 contains 11 residues. Here the CDR3 reads CASSWRTVISF. The CDR3 DNA reads TGTGCCAGCAGCTGGAGGACAGTGATTTCTTTT.

The chain combines TRBV27 with TRBJ1-6; tentative D call: TRBD1 (5 bases). Germline V gene lookup returns CDR1 MNHEY and CDR2 SMNVEV (reference sequence). V lost 2 bases and J lost 4, with 9 bases in between. The CDR3 runs to 15 residues. The CDR3 sequence: CASSLGGGYNSPLHF. The CDR3 DNA reads as TGTGCCAGCAGTTTAGGCGGGGGTTATAATTCACCCCTCCACTTT.

The genes are TRBV13 and TRBJ2-7; 8 bases are a match to TRBD2. With V trimmed by 5 bases and J by 2 bases, 8 bases remained unmatched. The CDR3 is 15 amino acids. CDR1 and CDR2 from the germline V gene are PRHDT and FYEKMQ (reference sequence). DNA for the CDR3: TGTGCCAGCAGCCTGGGACTAGAGGGTCCCTACGAGCAGTACTTC. Protein: CASSLGLEGPYEQYF.

This clone was recorded once. The chain couples TRBV5-6 to TRBJ2-5, with 8 bases matching TRBD1. This CDR3 contains 14 residues. Germline V gene lookup returns CDR1 SGHDT and CDR2 YYEEEE. The V gene end was trimmed by 2 bases and the J gene end by 5 bases; junction bases not matched to a gene: 5. The CDR3 bases are TGTGCCAGCAGCTTTGGGACAGGTGTGGAGACCCAGTACTTC. It codes for CASSFGTGVETQYF.

This sequence joins TRBV2 and TRBJ2-7; 10 nucleotides agree with TRBD2. V gave up 6 bases and J gave up 2 bases; unmatched junction bases: 7. The germline CDR1 and CDR2 sequences are SNHLY and FYNNEI. This CDR3 comprises 15 residues. CDR3: CASRYLAGAAYEQYF. The CDR3 bases are TGTGCCAGCAGGTATCTAGCGGGGGCCGCCTACGAGCAGTACTTC. The variable domain in full, completed from reference TRBV2 and TRBJ2-7, reads EPEVTQTPSHQVTQMGQEVILRCVPISNHLYFYWYRQILGQKVEFLVSFYNNEISEKSEIFDDQFSVERPDGSNFTLKIRSTKLEDSAMYFCASRYLAGAAYEQYFGPGTRLTVT.

The chain combines TRBV4-1 with TRBJ2-7; 8 bases match TRBD1. V trimming: 3 bases; J trimming: 5 bases; junction bases outside the gene matches: 3. The germline gives CDR1 MGHRA, CDR2 YSYEKL. The CDR3 totals 13 residues. The CDR3 reads CASSHGQGDEQYF. For the CDR3, the DNA is TGCGCCAGCAGCCATGGACAGGGAGACGAGCAGTACTTC.

This chain joins TRBV3-1 (or the pseudogene TRBV3-2) and TRBJ1-2, with TRBD1 matching over 8 bases. Germline V gene lookup returns CDR1 LGHDT and CDR2 YNNKEL (reference sequence). The CDR3 is made up of 14 amino acids. V gave up 1 base and J gave up 6 bases; unmatched junction bases: 4. The chain's CDR3 is CASSQAGGQDGYTF. The CDR3 nucleotides read TGTGCCAGCAGCCAAGCAGGGGGCCAGGATGGCTACACCTTC.

The chain has TRBV11-2 and TRBJ2-3; 9 bases map to TRBD2. CDR1 and CDR2 (germline): SGHAT, FQNNGV. V lost 1 base, J lost 5 bases, and 10 bases stayed unmatched. The CDR3 loop spans 17 amino acids. The CDR3 DNA reads TGTGCCAGCAGCTTAGTGTATTTAGCGGGAGATGGAGATACGCAGTATTTT. This codes for CASSLVYLAGDGDTQYF.

A single count supports this clone. The identical CDR3 is also encoded by other nucleotide sequences in the sample. The chain uses TRBV19 and TRBJ2-7, with 11 nucleotides matching TRBD1. The CDR3 length is 14 residues. CDR1 LNHDA and CDR2 SQIVND come from the germline V gene (reference sequence). With 5 bases clipped from V and 4 bases from J, the junction kept 4 bases outside the gene matches. DNA for the CDR3: TGTGCCAGTAGTCTCGGGACAGGGGGGTACGAGCAGTACTTC. This sequence encodes CASSLGTGGYEQYF.

This clone was detected ten times or more. This chain joins TRBV25-1 and TRBJ2-7; tentative D call: TRBD1 (6 bases). The V end was cut by 7 bases, the J end by 3 bases, with 13 bases between. The CDR3 is 13 amino acids. The V gene's germline CDR1 is MGHDK and CDR2 SYGVNS. CDR3 coding DNA: TGTGCCAGCAATCAGGGACAAAACTACGAGCAGTACTTC. This sequence encodes CASNQGQNYEQYF.

The rearrangement joins TRBV9 to TRBJ2-7; 8 bases are shared with TRBD2. The CDR3 is made up of 15 amino acids. V was clipped by 2 bases and J by 0 bases; unmatched bases: 4. Looked up from germline, CDR1 is SGDLS and CDR2 is YYNGEE. CDR3 loop: CASSVSGTSSYEQYF. For the CDR3, the DNA is TGTGCCAGCAGCGTTAGCGGGACCAGCTCCTACGAGCAGTACTTC.

The chain is built from TRBV13 and TRBJ2-5; maybe TRBD1 (6 bases). The CDR3 contains 14 residues. V gave up 0 bases and J gave up 5 bases, with 10 bases separating them. CDR1 and CDR2 from the germline V gene are PRHDT and FYEKMQ (reference sequence). The CDR3: CASSLGGAMETQYF. CDR3 nucleotides: TGTGCCAGCAGCTTAGGGGGGGCCATGGAGACCCAGTACTTC.